This T cell receptor (beta chain) is drawn from a study of T cells expressing NK-cell markers. At the level of the study: The TCR beta repertoires originated in sorted CD3+CD56+NKG2C+, CD3+CD56+NKG2C- and CD3+CD56-NKG2C+ T cells.

A note on this clonotype: Antigen: not known.

What made the TCR beta cDNA was 5'RACE template switching with UMIs. TCRdb processed the 5' RACE reads again and assigns one entry to each CDR3 protein, with no DNA. This sample contains some 410,000 distinct CDR3 sequences. The CDR3 spans 14 residues. Germline CDR1 is SGHVS and CDR2 is FNYEAQ. Findings and limits, study-wide: The same clonotypes also predominated in the CD3+CD56-NKG2C+ fraction of a handful of donors. The study did not resolve the HCMV specificity of expanded NKG2C+ T cell clones.

The clonotype comes from a woman aged 18 to 75 in good health. The sample was blood T cells: a sorted CD56 or NKG2C T cell subset, CD4+ or CD8+ T cells, or bulk PBMC T cells (not recorded which). This chain joins TRBV7-6 and TRBJ1-2. CDR3 residues: CASSFEEGSYGYTF.